Sequencing of this T cell receptor beta chain was carried out in a study of graft-versus-host responses after intestinal transplantation. General study results and limits: Graft-versus-host to host-versus-graft clonal ratios in allografts were high in patients with graft-donor T cell macrochimerism.

CDR1 and CDR2 from the germline V gene are SEHNR and FQNEAQ (reference sequence). V was clipped by 5 bases and J by 7 bases, with 17 bases between them. This CDR3 comprises 14 residues. Some clones are missing from TCRdb's copy, which holds only in-frame ones; the method was immunoSEQ multiplex PCR. The table lists about 85,000 clones, around 93% of them singletons. Comments on this clone: What it binds is not known.

This chain links TRBV7-9 with TRBJ1-1, with D perhaps matching TRBD1 (6 bases). Material: unstimulated CD8+ T cells sorted from spleen or lymph node cells, obtained before transplant. The TCR originated in a human donor who was the organ donor for an intestinal transplant. DNA for the CDR3: TGTGCCAGCAGCCTAGGTACAGGGTCTGTTGAAGCTTTCTTT. Translating gives CASSLGTGSVEAFF.